Described below is a single TCR beta chain sequence and its context. Its antigen is currently unknown. This sample was included in a study of beta chain features in type 1 diabetes. This CDR3 is 16 amino acids long. The ends lost 1 base at V and 3 bases at J; junction bases unmatched: 7. Germline lookup yields CDR1 GTSNPN and CDR2 SVGIG (reference sequence). Whole-study findings and limits: At VDJ recombination sites, type 1 diabetes patients had fewer insertions and more deleted nucleotides.

The isolated RNA, all of it, was reverse transcribed, so expressed TCRB transcripts were what got sequenced. Profiling relied on immunoSEQ multiplex PCR, and the TCRdb table lists in-frame clones only, not all of them. The sample carries about 360,000 clones, roughly 12% recorded once. The chain uses TRBV30 and TRBJ2-1; 9 nucleotides agree with TRBD1. Sequences were obtained from naive CD4+ T cells from blood. This sequence originates from a man between 18 and 35 years old in good health. The CDR3 is CAWSGDPGQGYNEQFF. CDR3 nucleotide sequence: TGTGCCTGGAGTGGGGACCCGGGACAGGGCTACAATGAGCAGTTCTTC.